The text below deals with one T cell receptor (beta chain). Its antigen is as yet unknown. This entry comes from a study of shared clonotypes between healthy human individuals. Study background: Serving as donors were a couple of women and a few men, whose ages spanned 18 to 49.

Findings and caveats of the study: Sequencing depth was a factor that was expected to affect clonotype sharing among donors.

Assay execution proceeded at the deep level. Bulk PBMC genomic DNA spanned ten immunoSEQ deep plates. Clones were read by immunoSEQ multiplex PCR, and TCRdb kept only the in-frame ones, dropping some. This repertoire shows approximately 500,000 clones, 79% found once; its top ten account for 10% to 15%. This CDR3 spans 15 amino acids. Germline lookup yields CDR1 MDHEN and CDR2 SYDVKM. V gave up 5 bases and J gave up 4 bases, with 16 bases separating them. Sequencing input: PBMCs. The rearrangement joins TRBV28 to TRBJ2-3, with no clear D. This TCR was sampled from a woman in her forties in good health. Some clones in this sample may be carry-over from other donors' samples. This CDR3 is CASSPPLNGPDTQYF. CDR3 bases: TGTGCCAGCAGTCCCCCCTTAAATGGGCCAGATACGCAGTATTTT.